The 10 T cell receptor beta chains below come from one sample, sequenced in a study of T cells in Graves' hyperthyroidism and ophthalmopathy (dated by TCRdb to the late 2010s). Library method: multiplex PCR. Instrument used: Illumina HiSeq 2000. TCR beta CDR3 regions were amplified from RNA transcripts. The TCR CDR3 was subjected to a first round of RT-PCR using the HTBI primer set and the Qiagen OneStep RT-PCR kit. The public reads were reanalyzed by TCRdb: fastp trimming at Q25, MiXCR alignment, in-frame beta chains only. A single entry per CDR3 protein holds the most common genes and DNA from its merged rows. The sample yields hundreds of thousands of distinct CDR3 sequences; over 11% were counted once. Of the sample, 5.8% falls within the top ten clones. The sequenced material came from blood. The receptors come from a woman in her thirties with Graves' hyperthyroidism that later progressed to Graves' ophthalmopathy.

V usage is TRBV15 and J usage is TRBJ2-5; D is unresolved. V was clipped by 2 bases and J by 5 bases, with 6 bases between them. Germline loops: CDR1 LNHNV, CDR2 YYDKDF (reference sequence). The CDR3 loop spans 12 amino acids. The CDR3 DNA follows: TGTGCCACCAGCAGAAGAAGCGAGACCCAGTACTTC. It translates to CATSRRSETQYF.

In this sample, this clonotype turned up many times. This chain connects TRBV5-4 to TRBJ2-1, with D hard to call. V was trimmed by 7 bases and J by 0 bases, leaving 14 bases between them. This CDR3 comprises 15 residues. The germline CDR1 and CDR2 sequences are SGHNT and YYREEE (reference sequence). The CDR3 sequence is CASRVDQSSYNEQFF. Here the CDR3 DNA reads TGTGCCAGCCGCGTGGATCAGAGCTCCTACAATGAGCAGTTCTTC.

This clonotype was recorded at least ten times. This chain links TRBV18 with TRBJ2-7; D perhaps matches TRBD1 (6 bases). The CDR3 runs 12 residues. Trimming stripped 8 bases from V and 3 bases from J, with 11 bases between. CDR1 is KGHSH and CDR2 is LQKENI in the germline V gene. This chain's CDR3 is CASRRTDYEQYF. The CDR3 DNA is TGTGCCAGCCGCCGGACAGACTACGAGCAGTACTTC.

This clonotype was seen only a few times. This sequence joins TRBV6-5 and TRBJ2-2; D is uncertain. The germline gives CDR1 MNHEY, CDR2 SVGAGI. V lost 0 bases, J lost 5 bases, and 10 bases lay in between. The CDR3 runs 15 residues. In DNA, the CDR3 is TGTGCCAGCAGTTACTCGAGGAGTGGGACCGGGGAGCTGTTTTTT. Its translation: CASSYSRSGTGELFF.

This clonotype came up many times. The chain has TRBV6-2 or TRBV6-3 and TRBJ2-7, with a weak D call TRBD1 (5 bases). In germline, CDR1 is MNHEY, CDR2 SVGEGT. V dropped 6 bases and J dropped 3 bases, with 6 bases sitting between them. The CDR3 is 11 residues long. CDR3 nucleotides: TGTGCCAGCAGGGACATCTACGAGCAGTACTTC. This encodes CASRDIYEQYF.

This clonotype came up a few times. A junction boundary mismatches the germline segment, possibly from a read error. V gene TRBV12-3 or TRBV12-4 combines with J gene TRBJ2-7; D unclear. The CDR3 runs 13 residues. The CDR3 DNA follows: TGTGCCGGCAGTTTAAATCGGATGTACGAGCAGTACTTC. Protein product: CAGSLNRMYEQYF.

This clonotype was recorded at least ten times. This chain joins TRBV7-2 and TRBJ2-3; TRBD1 or TRBD2 may be the D gene (5 bases each). Trimming took 6 bases from V and 4 from J, leaving 17 bases between them. CDR3 length equals 15 residues. Germline CDR1 is SGHTA and CDR2 is FQGNSA. CDR3 in DNA: TGTGCCAGCAGGCGACCGGGACGCTACTCAGATACGCAGTATTTT. This sequence encodes CASRRPGRYSDTQYF.

This sequence joins TRBV19 and TRBJ1-2, with D unresolved. V lost 0 bases, J lost 8 bases, and 19 bases lay in between. There are 16 residues in the CDR3. Germline CDR1 reads LNHDA; CDR2 reads SQIVND (reference sequence). The CDR3 is CASSIDAPVLGAGYTF. The CDR3 DNA is TGTGCCAGTAGTATAGACGCTCCGGTTCTTGGTGCGGGCTACACCTTC.

The V call is TRBV30, the J call TRBJ2-7; D not certain. CDR3 length: 15 residues. Trimming pared 3 bases from V and 7 bases from J, leaving 22 bases between. Germline CDR1 GTSNPN, CDR2 SVGIG (reference sequence). CDR3 loop: CAWSPGRLASREQYF. DNA of the CDR3: TGTGCCTGGAGCCCCGGCAGACTTGCTAGTCGGGAGCAGTACTTC.

Turning to this clonotype: Given a much more abundant clone one base away, this may be a read error. The chain has TRBV5-4 and TRBJ2-5; no firm D call. This CDR3 spans 13 amino acids. CDR1 and CDR2 (germline): SGHNT, YYREEE (reference sequence). Here the CDR3 reads CASSLDQEETRYF. The DNA for the CDR3 is TGTGCCAGCAGCTTGGACCAGGAAGAGACCCGGTACTTC.